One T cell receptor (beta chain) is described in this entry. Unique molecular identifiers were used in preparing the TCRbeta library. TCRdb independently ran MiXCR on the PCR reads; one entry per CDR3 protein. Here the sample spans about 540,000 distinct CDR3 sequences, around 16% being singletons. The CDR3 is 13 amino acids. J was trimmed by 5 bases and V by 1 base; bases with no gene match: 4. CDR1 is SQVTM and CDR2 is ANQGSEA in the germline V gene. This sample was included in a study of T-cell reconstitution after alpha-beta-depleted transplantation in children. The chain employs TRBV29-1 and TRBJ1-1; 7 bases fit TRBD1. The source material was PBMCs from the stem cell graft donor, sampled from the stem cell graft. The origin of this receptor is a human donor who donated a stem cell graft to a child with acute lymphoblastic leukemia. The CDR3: CSVEGEGATEAFF. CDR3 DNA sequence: TGCAGCGTTGAAGGGGAGGGGGCTACTGAAGCTTTCTTT.